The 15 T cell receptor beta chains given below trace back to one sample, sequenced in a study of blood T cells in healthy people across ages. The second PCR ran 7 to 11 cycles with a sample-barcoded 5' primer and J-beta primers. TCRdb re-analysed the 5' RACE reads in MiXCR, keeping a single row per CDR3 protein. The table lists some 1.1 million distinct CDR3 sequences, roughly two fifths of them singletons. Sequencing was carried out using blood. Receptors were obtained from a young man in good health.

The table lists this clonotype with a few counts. The CDR3, as DNA: TGTGCCAGCAGCTGGCGACTAGACGGGAGCACAGATACGCAGTATTTT. This gives the protein CASSWRLDGSTDTQYF. The rearrangement uses TRBV5-4 and TRBJ2-3; D is perhaps TRBD2 (6 bases). This CDR3 spans 16 amino acids. Trimming pared 3 bases from V and 0 bases from J, leaving 14 bases between. The V gene's germline CDR1 is SGHNT and CDR2 YYREEE (reference sequence).

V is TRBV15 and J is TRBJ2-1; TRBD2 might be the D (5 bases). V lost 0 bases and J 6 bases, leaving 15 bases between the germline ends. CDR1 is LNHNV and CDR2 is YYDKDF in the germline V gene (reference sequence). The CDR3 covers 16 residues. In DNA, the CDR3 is TGTGCCACCAGCAGAGATCGAGGGCCGCCTGCCAATGAGCAGTTCTTC. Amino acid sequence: CATSRDRGPPANEQFF.

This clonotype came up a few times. The CDR3 coding sequence is TGTGCCAGCAGCTTGGAGGGGTATCAGCCCCAGCATTTT. It is translated as CASSLEGYQPQHF. This chain uses TRBV5-5 with TRBJ1-5; possible D gene TRBD1, 5 bases. Germline CDR1 reads SGHKS; CDR2 reads YYEKEE (reference sequence). The CDR3 is made up of 13 amino acids. The V and J ends lost 0 bases and 5 bases respectively, with 6 bases between them.

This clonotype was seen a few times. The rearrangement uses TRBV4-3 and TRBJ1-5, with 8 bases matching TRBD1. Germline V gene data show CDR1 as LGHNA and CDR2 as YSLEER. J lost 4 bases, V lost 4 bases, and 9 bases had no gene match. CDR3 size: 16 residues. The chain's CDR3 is CASSLHLGQGNQPQHF. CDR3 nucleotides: TGCGCCAGCAGCCTCCACCTCGGACAGGGTAATCAGCCCCAGCATTTT.

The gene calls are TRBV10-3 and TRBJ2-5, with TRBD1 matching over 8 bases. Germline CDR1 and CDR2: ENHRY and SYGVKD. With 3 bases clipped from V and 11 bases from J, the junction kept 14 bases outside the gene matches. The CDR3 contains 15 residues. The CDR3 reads CAISDRTGNRREQYF. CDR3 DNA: TGTGCCATCAGTGATAGGACAGGGAATCGTCGGGAGCAGTACTTC.

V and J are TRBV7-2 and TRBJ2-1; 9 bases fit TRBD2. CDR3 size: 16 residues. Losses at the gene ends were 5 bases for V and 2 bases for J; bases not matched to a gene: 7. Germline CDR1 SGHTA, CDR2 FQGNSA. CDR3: CASSPQTSGTYNEQFF. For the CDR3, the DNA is TGTGCCAGCAGCCCCCAGACTAGCGGAACCTACAATGAGCAGTTCTTC.

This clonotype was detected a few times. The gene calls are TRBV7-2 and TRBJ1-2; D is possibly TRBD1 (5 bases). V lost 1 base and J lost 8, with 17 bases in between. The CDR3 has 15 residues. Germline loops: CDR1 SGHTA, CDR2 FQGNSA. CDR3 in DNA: TGTGCCAGCAGCTTAGACGTAGGGGCTAGCGGAGGCTACACCTTC. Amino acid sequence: CASSLDVGASGGYTF.

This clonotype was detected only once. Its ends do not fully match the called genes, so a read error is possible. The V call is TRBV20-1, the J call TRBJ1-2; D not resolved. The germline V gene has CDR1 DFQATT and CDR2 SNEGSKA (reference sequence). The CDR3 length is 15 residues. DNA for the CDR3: TGCAGTGCTAGAGTAACCGAGCAAGCTAACTATGGCCACACCTTC. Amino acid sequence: CSARVTEQANYGHTF.

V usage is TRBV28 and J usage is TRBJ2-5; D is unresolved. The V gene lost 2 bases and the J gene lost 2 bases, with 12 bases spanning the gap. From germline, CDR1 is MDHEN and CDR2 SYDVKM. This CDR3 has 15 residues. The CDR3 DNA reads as TGTGCCAGCAGTTTAAGGGCCCCACTGCAAGAGACCCAGTACTTC. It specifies CASSLRAPLQETQYF. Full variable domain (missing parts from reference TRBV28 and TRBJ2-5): DVKVTQSSRYLVKRTGEKVFLECVQDMDHENMFWYRQDPGLGLRLIYFSYDVKMKEKGDIPEGYSVSREKKERFSLILESASTNQTSMYLCASSLRAPLQETQYFGPGTRLLVL.

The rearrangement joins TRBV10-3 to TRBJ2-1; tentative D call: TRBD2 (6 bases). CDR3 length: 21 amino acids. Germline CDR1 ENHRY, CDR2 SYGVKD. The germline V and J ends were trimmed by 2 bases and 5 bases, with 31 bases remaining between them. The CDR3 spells CAISEIRGVGRDRGANNEQFF. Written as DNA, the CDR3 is TGTGCCATCAGTGAGATTCGGGGAGTTGGTAGGGATCGCGGGGCAAACAATGAGCAGTTCTTC.

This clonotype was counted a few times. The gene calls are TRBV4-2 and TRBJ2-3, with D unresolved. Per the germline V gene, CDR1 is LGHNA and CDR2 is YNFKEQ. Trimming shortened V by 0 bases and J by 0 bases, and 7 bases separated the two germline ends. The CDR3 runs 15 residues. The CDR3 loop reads CASSQDTPSTDTQYF. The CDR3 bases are TGTGCCAGCAGCCAAGATACTCCCAGCACAGATACGCAGTATTTT.

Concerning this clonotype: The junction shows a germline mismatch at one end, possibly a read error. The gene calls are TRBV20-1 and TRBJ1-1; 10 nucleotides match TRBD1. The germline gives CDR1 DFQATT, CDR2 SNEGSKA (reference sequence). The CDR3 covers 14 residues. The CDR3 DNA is TGCAGTGCTGGAGACAGGGGGCAGGAGACTGAAGCTTTCTTT. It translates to CSAGDRGQETEAFF.

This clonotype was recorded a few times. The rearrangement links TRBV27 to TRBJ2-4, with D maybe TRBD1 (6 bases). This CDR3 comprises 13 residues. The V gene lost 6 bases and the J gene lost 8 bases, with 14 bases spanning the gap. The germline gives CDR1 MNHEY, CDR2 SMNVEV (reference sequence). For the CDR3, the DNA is TGTGCCAGCAGCTACAGGGCCAGGGACATTCAGTACTTC. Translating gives CASSYRARDIQYF.

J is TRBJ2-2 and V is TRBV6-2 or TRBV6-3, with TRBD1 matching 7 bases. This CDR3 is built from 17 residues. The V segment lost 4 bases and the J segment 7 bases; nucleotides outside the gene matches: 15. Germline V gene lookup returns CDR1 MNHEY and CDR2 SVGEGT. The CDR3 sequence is CASSFPSTGIKGGELFF. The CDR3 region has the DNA TGTGCCAGCAGTTTCCCCTCGACAGGGATAAAGGGCGGGGAGCTGTTTTTT.

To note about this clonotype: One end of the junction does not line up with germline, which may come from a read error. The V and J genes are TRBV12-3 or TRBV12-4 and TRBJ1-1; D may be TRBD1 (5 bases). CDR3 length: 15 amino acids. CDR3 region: CASSLRTFTNTEAFF. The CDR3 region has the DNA TGTGCCAGTAGTTTACGGACATTTACGAACACTGAAGCTTTCTTT.